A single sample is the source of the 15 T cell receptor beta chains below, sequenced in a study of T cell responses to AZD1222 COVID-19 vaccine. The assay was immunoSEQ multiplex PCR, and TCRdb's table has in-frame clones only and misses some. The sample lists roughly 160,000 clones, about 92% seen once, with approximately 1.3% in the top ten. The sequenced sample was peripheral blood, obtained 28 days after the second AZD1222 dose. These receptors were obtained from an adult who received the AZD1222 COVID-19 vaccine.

As DNA, the CDR3 is TGTGCCAGCAGCGTAGATACAGGGGATAGCAATCAGCCCCAGCATTTT. This codes for CASSVDTGDSNQPQHF. The chain has TRBV7-6 and TRBJ1-5; 7 bases line up with TRBD1. The CDR3 contains 16 residues. Looked up from germline, CDR1 is SGHVS and CDR2 is FNYEAQ. J gave up 0 bases and V 5 bases, and 7 bases lay outside the gene matches.

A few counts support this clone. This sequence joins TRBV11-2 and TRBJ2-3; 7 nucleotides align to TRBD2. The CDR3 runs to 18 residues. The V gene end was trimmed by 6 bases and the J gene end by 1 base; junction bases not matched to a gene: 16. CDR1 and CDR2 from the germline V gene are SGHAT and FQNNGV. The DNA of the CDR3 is TGTGCCAGCAGTCGTAGCATCCTGCGGGAGAGGGGCACAGATACGCAGTATTTT. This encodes CASSRSILRERGTDTQYF.

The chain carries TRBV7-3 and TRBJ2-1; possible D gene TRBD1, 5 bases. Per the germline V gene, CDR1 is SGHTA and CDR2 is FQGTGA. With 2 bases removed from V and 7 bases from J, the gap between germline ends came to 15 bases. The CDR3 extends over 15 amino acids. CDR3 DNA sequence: TGTGCCAGCAGCTTAGGTTCCAGGGCACCGAATGAGCAGTTCTTC. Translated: CASSLGSRAPNEQFF.

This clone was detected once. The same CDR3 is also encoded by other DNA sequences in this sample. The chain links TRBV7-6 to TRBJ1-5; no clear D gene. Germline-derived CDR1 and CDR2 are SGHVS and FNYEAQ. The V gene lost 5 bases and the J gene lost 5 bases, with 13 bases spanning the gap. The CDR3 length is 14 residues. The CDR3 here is CASSPVWGDQPQHF. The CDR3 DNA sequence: TGTGCCAGCAGCCCAGTTTGGGGTGATCAGCCCCAGCATTTT.

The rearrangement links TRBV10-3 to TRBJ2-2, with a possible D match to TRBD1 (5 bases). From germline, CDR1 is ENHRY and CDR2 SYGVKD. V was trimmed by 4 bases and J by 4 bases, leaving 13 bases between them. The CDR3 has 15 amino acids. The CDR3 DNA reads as TGTGCCATCAGTGTATCAGGGTTAGGCACCGGGGAGCTGTTTTTT. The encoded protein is CAISVSGLGTGELFF.

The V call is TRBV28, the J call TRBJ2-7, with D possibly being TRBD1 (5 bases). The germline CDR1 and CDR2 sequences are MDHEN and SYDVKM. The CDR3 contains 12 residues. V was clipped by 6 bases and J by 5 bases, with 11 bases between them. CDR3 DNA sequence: TGTGCCAGCAGCCAGGACACCCACGAGCAGTACTTC. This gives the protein CASSQDTHEQYF.

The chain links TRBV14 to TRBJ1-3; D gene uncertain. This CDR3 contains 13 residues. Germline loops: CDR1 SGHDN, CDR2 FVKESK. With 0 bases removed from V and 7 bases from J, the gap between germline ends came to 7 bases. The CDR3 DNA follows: TGTGCCAGCAGCCAAGAGAATTCCAACACCATATATTTT. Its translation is CASSQENSNTIYF.

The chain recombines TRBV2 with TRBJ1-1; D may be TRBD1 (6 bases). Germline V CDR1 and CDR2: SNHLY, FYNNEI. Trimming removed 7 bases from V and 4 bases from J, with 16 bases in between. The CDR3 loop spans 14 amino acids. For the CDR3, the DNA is TGTGCCAGCACCCGAGGGGGATGGGGCACTGAAGCTTTCTTT. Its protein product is CASTRGGWGTEAFF.

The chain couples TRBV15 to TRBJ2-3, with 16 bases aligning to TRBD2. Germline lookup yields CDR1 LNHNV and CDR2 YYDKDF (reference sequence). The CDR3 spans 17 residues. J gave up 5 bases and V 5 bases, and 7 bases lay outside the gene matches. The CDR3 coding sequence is TGTGCCACCAGCCCGGGACTAGCGGGAGGGCCTGGAGATACGCAGTATTTT. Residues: CATSPGLAGGPGDTQYF.

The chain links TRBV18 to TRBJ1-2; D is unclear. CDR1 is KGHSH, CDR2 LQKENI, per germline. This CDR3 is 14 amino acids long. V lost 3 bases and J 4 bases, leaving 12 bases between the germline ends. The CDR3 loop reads CASSPSTEGYGYTF. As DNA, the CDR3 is TGTGCCAGCTCACCCTCCACCGAGGGCTATGGCTACACCTTC.

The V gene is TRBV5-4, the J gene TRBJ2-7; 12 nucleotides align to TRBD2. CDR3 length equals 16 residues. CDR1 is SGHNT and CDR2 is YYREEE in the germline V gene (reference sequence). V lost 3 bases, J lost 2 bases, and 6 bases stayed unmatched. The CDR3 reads CASSSSGGASAYEQYF. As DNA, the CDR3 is TGTGCCAGCAGCTCTAGCGGGGGGGCCTCCGCCTACGAGCAGTACTTC.

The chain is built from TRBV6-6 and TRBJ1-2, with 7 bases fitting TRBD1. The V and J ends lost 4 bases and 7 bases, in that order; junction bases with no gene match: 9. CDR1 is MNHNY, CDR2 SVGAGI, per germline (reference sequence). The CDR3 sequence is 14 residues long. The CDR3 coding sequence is TGTGCCAGCAGTTCGTTGGGACAGACGGGTGGCTACACCTTC. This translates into CASSSLGQTGGYTF.

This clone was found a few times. Here the CDR3 reads CASSSPTSGNYEQYF. The CDR3 DNA reads as TGTGCCAGCAGTTCCCCTACTAGCGGGAATTACGAGCAGTACTTC. The gene calls are TRBV28 and TRBJ2-7; TRBD2 agrees at 10 bases. Trimming took 4 bases from V and 4 from J; bases not matched to a gene: 7. The CDR3 consists of 15 residues. The germline gives CDR1 MDHEN, CDR2 SYDVKM.

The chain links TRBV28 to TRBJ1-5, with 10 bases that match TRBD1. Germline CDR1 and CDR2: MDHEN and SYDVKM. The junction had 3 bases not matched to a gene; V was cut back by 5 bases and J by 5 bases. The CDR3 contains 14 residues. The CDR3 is CASSPDRGHQPQHF. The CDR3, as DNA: TGTGCCAGCAGTCCCGACAGGGGGCATCAGCCCCAGCATTTT. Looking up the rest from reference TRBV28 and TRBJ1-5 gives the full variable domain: DVKVTQSSRYLVKRTGEKVFLECVQDMDHENMFWYRQDPGLGLRLIYFSYDVKMKEKGDIPEGYSVSREKKERFSLILESASTNQTSMYLCASSPDRGHQPQHFGDGTRLSIL.

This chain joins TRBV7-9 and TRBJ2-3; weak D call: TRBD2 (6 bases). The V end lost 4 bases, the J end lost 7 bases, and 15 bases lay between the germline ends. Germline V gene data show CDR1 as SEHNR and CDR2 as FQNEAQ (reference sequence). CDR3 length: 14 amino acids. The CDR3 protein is CASSSGTGSYTQYF. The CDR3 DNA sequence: TGTGCCAGCAGCTCCGGGACTGGATCCTATACGCAGTATTTT.